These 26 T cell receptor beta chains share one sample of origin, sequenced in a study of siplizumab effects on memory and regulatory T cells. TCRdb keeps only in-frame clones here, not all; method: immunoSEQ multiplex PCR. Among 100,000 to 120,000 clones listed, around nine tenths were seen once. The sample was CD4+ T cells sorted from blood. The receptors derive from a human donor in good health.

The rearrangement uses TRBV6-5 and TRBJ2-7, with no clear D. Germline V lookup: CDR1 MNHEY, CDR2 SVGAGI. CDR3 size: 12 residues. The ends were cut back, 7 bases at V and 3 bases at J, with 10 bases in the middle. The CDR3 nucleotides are TGTGCCAGCAAAAACATTGACTACGAGCAGTACTTC. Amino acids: CASKNIDYEQYF.

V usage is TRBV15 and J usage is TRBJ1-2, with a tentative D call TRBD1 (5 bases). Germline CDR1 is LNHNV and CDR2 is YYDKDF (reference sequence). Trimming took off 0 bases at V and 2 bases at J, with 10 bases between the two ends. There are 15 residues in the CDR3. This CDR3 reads CATSRESGVNYGYTF. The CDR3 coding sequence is TGTGCCACCAGCAGAGAGTCGGGGGTGAACTATGGCTACACCTTC.

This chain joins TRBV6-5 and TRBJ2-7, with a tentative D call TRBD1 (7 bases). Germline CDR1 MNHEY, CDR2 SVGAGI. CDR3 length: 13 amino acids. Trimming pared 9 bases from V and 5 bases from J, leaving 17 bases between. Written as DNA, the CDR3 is TGTGCCAGTACCAGGGGCAGGGGGGACGAGCAGTACTTC. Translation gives CASTRGRGDEQYF.

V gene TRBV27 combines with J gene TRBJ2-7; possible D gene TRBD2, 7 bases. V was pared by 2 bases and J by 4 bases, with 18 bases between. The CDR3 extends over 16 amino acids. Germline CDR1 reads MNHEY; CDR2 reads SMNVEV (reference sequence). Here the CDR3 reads CASSLVFRGAQYEQYF. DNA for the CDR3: TGTGCCAGCAGTTTAGTGTTTCGGGGGGCACAGTACGAGCAGTACTTC.

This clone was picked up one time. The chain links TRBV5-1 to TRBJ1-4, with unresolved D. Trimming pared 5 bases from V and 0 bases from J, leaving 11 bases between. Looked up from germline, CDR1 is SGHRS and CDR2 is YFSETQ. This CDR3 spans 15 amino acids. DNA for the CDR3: TGCGCCAGCAGTTCAGGACGTACAACTAATGAAAAACTGTTTTTT. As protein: CASSSGRTTNEKLFF.

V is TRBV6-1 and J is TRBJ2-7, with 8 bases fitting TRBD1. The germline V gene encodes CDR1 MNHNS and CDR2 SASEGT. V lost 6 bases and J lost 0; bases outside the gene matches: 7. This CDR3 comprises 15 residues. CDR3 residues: CASRRDQGASYEQYF. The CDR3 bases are TGTGCCAGCAGGAGGGATCAGGGGGCCTCCTACGAGCAGTACTTC.

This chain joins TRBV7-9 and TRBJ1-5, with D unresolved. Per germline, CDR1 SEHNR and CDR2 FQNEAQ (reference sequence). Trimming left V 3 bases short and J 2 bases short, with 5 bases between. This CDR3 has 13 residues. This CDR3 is CASSFSGNQPQHF. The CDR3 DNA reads TGTGCCAGCAGCTTCTCGGGCAATCAGCCCCAGCATTTT. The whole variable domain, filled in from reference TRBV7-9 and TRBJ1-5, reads DTGVSQNPRHKITKRGQNVTFRCDPISEHNRLYWYRQTLGQGPEFLTYFQNEAQLEKSRLLSDRFSAERPKGSFSTLEIQRTEQGDSAMYLCASSFSGNQPQHFGDGTRLSIL.

CDR3 nucleotides: TGTGCCAGCAGATCTTCGACCGGTCGCGAGCAGTACTTC. This gives the protein CASRSSTGREQYF. The chain combines TRBV5-6 with TRBJ2-7; D gene ambiguous. The germline CDR1 and CDR2 sequences are SGHDT and YYEEEE. V shed 5 bases and J shed 6 bases, with 15 bases lying between them. CDR3 length: 13 amino acids.

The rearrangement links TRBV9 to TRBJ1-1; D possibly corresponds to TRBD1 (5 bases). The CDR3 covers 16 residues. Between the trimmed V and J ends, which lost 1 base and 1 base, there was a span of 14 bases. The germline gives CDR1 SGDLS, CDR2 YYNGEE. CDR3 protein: CASSVQGALTNTEAFF. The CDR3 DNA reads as TGTGCCAGCAGCGTACAAGGGGCCCTGACGAACACTGAAGCTTTCTTT.

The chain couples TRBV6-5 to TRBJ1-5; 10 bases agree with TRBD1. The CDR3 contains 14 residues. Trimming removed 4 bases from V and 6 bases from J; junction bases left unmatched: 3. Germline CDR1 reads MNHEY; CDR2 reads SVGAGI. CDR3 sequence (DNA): TGTGCCAGCAGTTCGACAGGGGGCGGTCAGCCCCAGCATTTT. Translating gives CASSSTGGGQPQHF.

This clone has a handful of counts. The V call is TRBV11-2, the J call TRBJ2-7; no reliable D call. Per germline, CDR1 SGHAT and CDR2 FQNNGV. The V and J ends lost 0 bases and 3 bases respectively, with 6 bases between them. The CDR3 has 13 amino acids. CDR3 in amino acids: CASSLDQLYEQYF. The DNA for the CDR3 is TGTGCCAGCAGCTTAGATCAACTCTACGAGCAGTACTTC.

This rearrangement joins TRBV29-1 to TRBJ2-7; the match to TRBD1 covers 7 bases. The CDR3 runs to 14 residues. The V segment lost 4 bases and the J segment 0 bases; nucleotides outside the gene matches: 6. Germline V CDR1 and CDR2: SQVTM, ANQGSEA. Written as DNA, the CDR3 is TGCAGCGTTGCTAAGGGACAGATCTCCTACGAGCAGTACTTC. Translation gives CSVAKGQISYEQYF.

CDR3 region: CASSEAPGTAFHF. The CDR3, as DNA: TGTGCCAGCAGCGAAGCACCCGGGACAGCGTTCCACTTT. The rearrangement uses TRBV5-4 and TRBJ1-6; TRBD1 agrees at 7 bases. The germline CDR1 and CDR2 sequences are SGHNT and YYREEE (reference sequence). This CDR3 is 13 amino acids long. Trimming removed 4 bases from V and 17 bases from J; junction bases left unmatched: 12.

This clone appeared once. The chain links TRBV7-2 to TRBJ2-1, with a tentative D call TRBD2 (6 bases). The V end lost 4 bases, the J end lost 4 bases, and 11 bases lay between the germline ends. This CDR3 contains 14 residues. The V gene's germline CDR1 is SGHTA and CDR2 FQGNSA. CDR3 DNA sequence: TGTGCCAGCAGCTCCCGACTAGGATACAATGAGCAGTTCTTC. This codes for CASSSRLGYNEQFF.

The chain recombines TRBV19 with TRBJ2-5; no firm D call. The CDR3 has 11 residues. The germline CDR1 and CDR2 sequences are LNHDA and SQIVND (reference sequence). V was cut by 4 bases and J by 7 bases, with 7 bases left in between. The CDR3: CASSSSMTQYF. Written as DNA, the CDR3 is TGTGCCAGTAGTAGTAGTATGACCCAGTACTTC. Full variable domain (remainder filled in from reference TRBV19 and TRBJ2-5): DGGITQSPKYLFRKEGQNVTLSCEQNLNHDAMYWYRQDPGQGLRLIYYSQIVNDFQKGDIAEGYSVSREKKESFPLTVTSAQKNPTAFYLCASSSSMTQYFGPGTRLLVL.

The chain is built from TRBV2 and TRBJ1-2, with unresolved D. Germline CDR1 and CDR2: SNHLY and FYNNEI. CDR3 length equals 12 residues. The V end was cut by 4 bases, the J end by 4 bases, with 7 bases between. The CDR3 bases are TGTGCCAGCAGTGTGGGAGGCTATGGCTACACCTTC. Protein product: CASSVGGYGYTF.

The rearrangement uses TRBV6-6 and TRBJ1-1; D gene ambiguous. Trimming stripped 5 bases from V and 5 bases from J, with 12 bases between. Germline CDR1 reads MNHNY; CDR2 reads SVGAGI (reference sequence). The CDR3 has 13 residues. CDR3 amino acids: CASSQRGRTEAFF. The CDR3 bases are TGTGCCAGCAGTCAACGGGGTAGGACTGAAGCTTTCTTT.

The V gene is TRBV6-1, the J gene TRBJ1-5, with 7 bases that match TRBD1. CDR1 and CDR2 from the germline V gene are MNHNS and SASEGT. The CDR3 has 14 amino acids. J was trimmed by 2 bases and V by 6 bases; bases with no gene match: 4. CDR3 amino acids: CASSPTGGNQPQHF. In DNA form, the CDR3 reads TGTGCCAGCAGCCCTACAGGGGGCAATCAGCCCCAGCATTTT.

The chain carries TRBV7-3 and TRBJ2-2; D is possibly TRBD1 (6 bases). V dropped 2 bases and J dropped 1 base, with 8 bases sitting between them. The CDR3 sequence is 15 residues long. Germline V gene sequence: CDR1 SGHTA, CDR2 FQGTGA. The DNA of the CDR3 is TGTGCCAGCAGCTTACAGACAGGGAACACCGGGGAGCTGTTTTTT. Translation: CASSLQTGNTGELFF. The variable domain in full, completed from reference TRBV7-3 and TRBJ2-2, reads GAGVSQTPSNKVTEKGKYVELRCDPISGHTALYWYRQSLGQGPEFLIYFQGTGAADDSGLPNDRFFAVRPEGSVSTLKIQRTERGDSAVYLCASSLQTGNTGELFFGEGSRLTVL.

The CDR3 loop is CAISDPLDRSYYGYTF. The CDR3 nucleotides are TGTGCCATCAGTGACCCCCTGGACAGGAGCTACTATGGCTACACCTTC. The rearrangement links TRBV10-3 to TRBJ1-2; TRBD1 matches 7 bases. The germline CDR1 and CDR2 sequences are ENHRY and SYGVKD. The trim removed 3 bases at V and 3 bases at J, leaving 10 bases unmatched. There are 16 residues in the CDR3.

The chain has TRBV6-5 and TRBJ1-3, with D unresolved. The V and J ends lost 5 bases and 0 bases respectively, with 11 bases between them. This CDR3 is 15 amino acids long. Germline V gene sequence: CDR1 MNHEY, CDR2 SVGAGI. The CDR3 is CASSTLRTSGNTIYF. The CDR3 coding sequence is TGTGCCAGCAGTACTCTCAGGACCTCTGGAAACACCATATATTTT.

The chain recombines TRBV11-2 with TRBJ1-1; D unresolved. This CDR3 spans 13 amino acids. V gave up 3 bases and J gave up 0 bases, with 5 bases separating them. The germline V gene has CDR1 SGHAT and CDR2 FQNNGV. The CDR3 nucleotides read TGTGCCAGCAGCTTGCGGATGAACACTGAAGCTTTCTTT. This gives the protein CASSLRMNTEAFF. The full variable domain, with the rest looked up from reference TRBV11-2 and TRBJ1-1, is EAGVAQSPRYKIIEKRQSVAFWCNPISGHATLYWYQQILGQGPKLLIQFQNNGVVDDSQLPKDRFSAERLKGVDSTLKIQPAKLEDSAVYLCASSLRMNTEAFFGQGTRLTVV.

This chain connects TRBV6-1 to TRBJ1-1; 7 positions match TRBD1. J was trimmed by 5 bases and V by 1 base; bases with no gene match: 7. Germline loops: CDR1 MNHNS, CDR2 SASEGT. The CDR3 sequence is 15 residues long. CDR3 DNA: TGTGCCAGCAGTGAAGAACGACAGGGAAGGACTGAAGCTTTCTTT. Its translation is CASSEERQGRTEAFF.

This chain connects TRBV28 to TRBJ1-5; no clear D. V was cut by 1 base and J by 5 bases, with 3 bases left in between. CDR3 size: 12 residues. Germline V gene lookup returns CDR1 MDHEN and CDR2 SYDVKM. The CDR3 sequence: CASSLLDQPQHF. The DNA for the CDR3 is TGTGCCAGCAGTTTATTGGATCAGCCCCAGCATTTT. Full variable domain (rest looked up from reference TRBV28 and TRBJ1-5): DVKVTQSSRYLVKRTGEKVFLECVQDMDHENMFWYRQDPGLGLRLIYFSYDVKMKEKGDIPEGYSVSREKKERFSLILESASTNQTSMYLCASSLLDQPQHFGDGTRLSIL.

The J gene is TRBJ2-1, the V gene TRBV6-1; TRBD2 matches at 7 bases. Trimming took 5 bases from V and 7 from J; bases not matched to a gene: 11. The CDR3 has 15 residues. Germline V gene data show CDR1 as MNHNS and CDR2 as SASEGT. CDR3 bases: TGTGCCAGCAGTCATGGACTAGTGGCACAGAATGAGCAGTTCTTC. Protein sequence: CASSHGLVAQNEQFF.

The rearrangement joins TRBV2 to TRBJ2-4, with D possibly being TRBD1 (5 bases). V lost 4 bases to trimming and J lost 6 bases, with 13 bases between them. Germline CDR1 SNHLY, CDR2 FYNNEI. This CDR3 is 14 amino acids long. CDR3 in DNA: TGTGCCAGCAGTGGTGGCAGGGAAGGAAACATTCAGTACTTC. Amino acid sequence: CASSGGREGNIQYF. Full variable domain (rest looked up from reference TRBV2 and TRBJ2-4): EPEVTQTPSHQVTQMGQEVILRCVPISNHLYFYWYRQILGQKVEFLVSFYNNEISEKSEIFDDQFSVERPDGSNFTLKIRSTKLEDSAMYFCASSGGREGNIQYFGAGTRLSVL.